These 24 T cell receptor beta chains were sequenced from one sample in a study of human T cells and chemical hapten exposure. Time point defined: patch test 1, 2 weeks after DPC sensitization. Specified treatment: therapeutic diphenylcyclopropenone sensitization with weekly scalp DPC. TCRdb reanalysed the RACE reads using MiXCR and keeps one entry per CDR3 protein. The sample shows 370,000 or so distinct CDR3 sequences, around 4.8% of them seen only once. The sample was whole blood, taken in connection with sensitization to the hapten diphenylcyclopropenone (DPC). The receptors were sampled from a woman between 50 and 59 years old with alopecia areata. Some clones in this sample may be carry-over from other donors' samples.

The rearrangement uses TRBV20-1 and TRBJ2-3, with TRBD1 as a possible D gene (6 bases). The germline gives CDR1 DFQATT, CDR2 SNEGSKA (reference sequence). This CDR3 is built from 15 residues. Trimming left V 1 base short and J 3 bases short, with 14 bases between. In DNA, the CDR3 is TGCAGTGCTAGAGCGCACAGGGATTTGACAGATACGCAGTATTTT. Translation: CSARAHRDLTDTQYF.

CDR3 sequence reads: CASSYSGSGGAVKTQYF. In nucleotides, the CDR3 is TGTGCCAGCAGTTACTCGGGTAGCGGGGGGGCCGTGAAGACCCAGTACTTC. This chain connects TRBV6-5 to TRBJ2-5; 11 positions agree with TRBD2. The CDR3 length is 17 residues. The germline V gene has CDR1 MNHEY and CDR2 SVGAGI. The V segment lost 0 bases and the J segment 6 bases; nucleotides outside the gene matches: 9.

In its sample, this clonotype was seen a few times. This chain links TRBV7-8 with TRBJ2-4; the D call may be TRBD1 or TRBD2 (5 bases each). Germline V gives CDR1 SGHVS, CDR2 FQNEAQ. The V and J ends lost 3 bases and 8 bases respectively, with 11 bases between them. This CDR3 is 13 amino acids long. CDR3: CASSLRGTDIQYF. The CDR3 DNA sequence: TGTGCCAGCAGCTTGAGAGGGACGGACATTCAGTACTTC.

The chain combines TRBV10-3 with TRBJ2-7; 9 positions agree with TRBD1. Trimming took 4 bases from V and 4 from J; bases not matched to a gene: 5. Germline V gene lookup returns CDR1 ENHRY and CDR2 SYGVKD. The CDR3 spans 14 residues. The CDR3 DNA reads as TGTGCCATCAGTGCCCGGACAGGGGAGTACGAGCAGTACTTC. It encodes CAISARTGEYEQYF.

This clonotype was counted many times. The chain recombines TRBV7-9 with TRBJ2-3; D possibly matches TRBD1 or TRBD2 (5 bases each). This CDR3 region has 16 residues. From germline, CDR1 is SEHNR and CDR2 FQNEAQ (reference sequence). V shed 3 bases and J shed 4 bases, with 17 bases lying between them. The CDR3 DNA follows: TGTGCCAGCAGCTTTCCCGGGGCCACAGGCGCAGATACGCAGTATTTT. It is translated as CASSFPGATGADTQYF. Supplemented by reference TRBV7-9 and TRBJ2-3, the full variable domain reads DTGVSQNPRHKITKRGQNVTFRCDPISEHNRLYWYRQTLGQGPEFLTYFQNEAQLEKSRLLSDRFSAERPKGSFSTLEIQRTEQGDSAMYLCASSFPGATGADTQYFGPGTRLTVL.

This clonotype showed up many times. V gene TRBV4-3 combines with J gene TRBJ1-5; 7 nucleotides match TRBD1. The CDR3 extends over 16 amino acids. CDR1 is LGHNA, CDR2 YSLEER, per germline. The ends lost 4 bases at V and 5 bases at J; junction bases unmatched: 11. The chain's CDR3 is CASSPYHTGAHQPQHF. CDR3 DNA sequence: TGCGCCAGCAGCCCCTATCATACAGGGGCCCATCAGCCCCAGCATTTT.

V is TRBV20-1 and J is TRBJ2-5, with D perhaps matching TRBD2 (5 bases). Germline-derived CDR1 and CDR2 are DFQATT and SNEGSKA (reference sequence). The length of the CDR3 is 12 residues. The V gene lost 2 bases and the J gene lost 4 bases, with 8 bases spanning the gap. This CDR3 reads CSARLGGETQYF. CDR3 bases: TGCAGTGCTAGACTAGGAGGAGAGACCCAGTACTTC.

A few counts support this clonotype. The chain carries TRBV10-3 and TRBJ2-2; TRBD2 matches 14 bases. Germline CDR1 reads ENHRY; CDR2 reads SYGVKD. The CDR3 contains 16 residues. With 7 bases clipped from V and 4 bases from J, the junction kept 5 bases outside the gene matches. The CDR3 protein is CAIMGLAGVGTGELFF. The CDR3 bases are TGTGCCATCATGGGACTAGCGGGAGTGGGCACCGGGGAGCTGTTTTTT.

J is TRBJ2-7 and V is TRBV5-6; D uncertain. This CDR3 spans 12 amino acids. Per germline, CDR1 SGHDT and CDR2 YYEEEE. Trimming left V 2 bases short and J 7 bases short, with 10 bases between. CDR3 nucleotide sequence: TGTGCCAGCAGCTTCGGCGGCAGGGAGCAGTACTTC. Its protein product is CASSFGGREQYF.

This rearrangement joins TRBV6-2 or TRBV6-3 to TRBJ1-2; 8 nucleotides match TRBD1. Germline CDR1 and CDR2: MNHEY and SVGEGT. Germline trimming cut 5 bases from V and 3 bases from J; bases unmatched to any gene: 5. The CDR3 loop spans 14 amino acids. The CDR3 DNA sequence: TGTGCCAGCAGTCCCCGGACAGGGCACTATGGCTACACCTTC. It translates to CASSPRTGHYGYTF.

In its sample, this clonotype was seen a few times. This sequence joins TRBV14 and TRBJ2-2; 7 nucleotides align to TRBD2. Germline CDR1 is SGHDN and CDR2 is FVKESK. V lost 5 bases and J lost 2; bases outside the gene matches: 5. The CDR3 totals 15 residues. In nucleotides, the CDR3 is TGTGCCAGCAGCGTCCGGGACTATAACACCGGGGAGCTGTTTTTT. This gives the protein CASSVRDYNTGELFF.

CDR3 sequence: CASTLGGTGGEGYTF. The CDR3 DNA follows: TGTGCCAGCACCCTTGGGGGGACAGGGGGCGAGGGCTACACCTTC. The chain is built from TRBV12-3 or TRBV12-4 and TRBJ1-2; 12 bases agree with TRBD1. After removal of 7 bases from V and 8 bases from J, the junction contained 11 bases not matched to a gene. The CDR3 consists of 15 residues.

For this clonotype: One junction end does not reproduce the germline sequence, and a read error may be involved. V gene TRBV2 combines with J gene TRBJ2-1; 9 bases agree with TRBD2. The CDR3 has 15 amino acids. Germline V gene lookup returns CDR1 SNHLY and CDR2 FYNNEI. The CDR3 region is CASRTGTWDSGGPHF. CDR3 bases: TGTGCCAGCAGAACCGGGACATGGGACAGCGGGGGGCCGCACTTC.

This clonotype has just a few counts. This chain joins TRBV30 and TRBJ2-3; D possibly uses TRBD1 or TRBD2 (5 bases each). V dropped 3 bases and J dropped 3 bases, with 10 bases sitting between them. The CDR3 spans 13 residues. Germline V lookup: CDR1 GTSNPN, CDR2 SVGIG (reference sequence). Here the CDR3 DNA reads TGTGCCTGGAGGGTCGGGGCAACAGATACGCAGTATTTT. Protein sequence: CAWRVGATDTQYF. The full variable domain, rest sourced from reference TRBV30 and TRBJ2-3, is SQTIHQWPATLVQPVGSPLSLECTVEGTSNPNLYWYRQAAGRGLQLLFYSVGIGQISSEVPQNLSASRPQDRQFILSSKKLLLSDSGFYLCAWRVGATDTQYFGPGTRLTVL.

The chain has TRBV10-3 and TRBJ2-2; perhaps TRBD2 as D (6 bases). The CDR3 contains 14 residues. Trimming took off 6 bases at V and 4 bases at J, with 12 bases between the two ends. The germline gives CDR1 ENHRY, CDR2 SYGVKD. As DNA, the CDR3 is TGTGCCATCAGCTCTAGCGAAACCACCGGGGAGCTGTTTTTT. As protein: CAISSSETTGELFF.

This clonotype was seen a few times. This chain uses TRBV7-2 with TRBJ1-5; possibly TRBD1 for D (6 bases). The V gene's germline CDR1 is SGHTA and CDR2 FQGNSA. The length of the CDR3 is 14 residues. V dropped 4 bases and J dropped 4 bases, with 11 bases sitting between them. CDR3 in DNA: TGTGCCAGCAGCTCCTCAGGGGTTAATCAGCCCCAGCATTTT. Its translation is CASSSSGVNQPQHF.

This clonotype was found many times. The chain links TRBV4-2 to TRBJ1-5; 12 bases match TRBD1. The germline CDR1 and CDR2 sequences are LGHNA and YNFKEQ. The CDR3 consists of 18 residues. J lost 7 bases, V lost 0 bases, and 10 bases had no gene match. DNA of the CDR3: TGTGCCAGCAGCCAAGACGGGACAGGGGGCTTGGAATACCAGCCCCAGCATTTT. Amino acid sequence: CASSQDGTGGLEYQPQHF.

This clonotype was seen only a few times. The CDR3 region has the DNA TGTGCCAGCAGCGTTACCGGGACAGGGGTAAGCAATGAGCAGTTCTTC. It specifies CASSVTGTGVSNEQFF. The chain joins TRBV9 to TRBJ2-1; 10 nucleotides align to TRBD1. The germline V gene encodes CDR1 SGDLS and CDR2 YYNGEE. The CDR3 runs 16 residues. V lost 2 bases to trimming and J lost 6 bases; unmatched junction nucleotides: 8.

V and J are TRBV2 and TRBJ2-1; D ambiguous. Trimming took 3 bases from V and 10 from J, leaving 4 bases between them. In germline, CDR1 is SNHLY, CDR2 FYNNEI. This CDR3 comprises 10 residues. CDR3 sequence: CASSEWEQFF. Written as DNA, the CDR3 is TGTGCCAGCAGTGAGTGGGAGCAGTTCTTC.

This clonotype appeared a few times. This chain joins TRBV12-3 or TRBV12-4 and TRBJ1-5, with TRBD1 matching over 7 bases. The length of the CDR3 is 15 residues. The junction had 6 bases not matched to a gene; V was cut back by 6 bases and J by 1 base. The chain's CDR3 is CASSNRGSSNQPQHF. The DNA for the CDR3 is TGTGCCAGCAGCAACAGGGGCTCAAGCAATCAGCCCCAGCATTTT.

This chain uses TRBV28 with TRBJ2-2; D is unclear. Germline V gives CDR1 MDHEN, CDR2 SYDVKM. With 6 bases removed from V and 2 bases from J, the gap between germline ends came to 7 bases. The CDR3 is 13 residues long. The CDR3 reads CASSIENTGELFF. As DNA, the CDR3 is TGTGCCAGCAGCATAGAAAACACCGGGGAGCTGTTTTTT.

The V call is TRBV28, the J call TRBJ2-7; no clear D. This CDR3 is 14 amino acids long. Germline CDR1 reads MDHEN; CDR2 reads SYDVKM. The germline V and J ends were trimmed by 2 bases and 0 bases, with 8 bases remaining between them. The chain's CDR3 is CASSLTVTSYEQYF. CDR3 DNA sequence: TGTGCCAGCAGTTTAACAGTCACCTCCTACGAGCAGTACTTC.

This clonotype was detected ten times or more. DNA for the CDR3: TGTGCCAGCAGCGGCGGGAGTACTGAAGCTTTCTTT. It specifies CASSGGSTEAFF. The V call is TRBV9, the J call TRBJ1-1; unclear D gene. The CDR3 sequence is 12 residues long. The V end lost 3 bases, the J end lost 5 bases, and 8 bases lay between the germline ends. From germline, CDR1 is SGDLS and CDR2 YYNGEE.

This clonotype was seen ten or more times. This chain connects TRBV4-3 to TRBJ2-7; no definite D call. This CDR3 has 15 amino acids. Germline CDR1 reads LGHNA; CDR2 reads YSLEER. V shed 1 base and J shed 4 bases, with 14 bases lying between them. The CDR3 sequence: CASSQGSGDLYEQYF. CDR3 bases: TGCGCCAGCAGCCAAGGATCCGGAGACCTGTACGAGCAGTACTTC.